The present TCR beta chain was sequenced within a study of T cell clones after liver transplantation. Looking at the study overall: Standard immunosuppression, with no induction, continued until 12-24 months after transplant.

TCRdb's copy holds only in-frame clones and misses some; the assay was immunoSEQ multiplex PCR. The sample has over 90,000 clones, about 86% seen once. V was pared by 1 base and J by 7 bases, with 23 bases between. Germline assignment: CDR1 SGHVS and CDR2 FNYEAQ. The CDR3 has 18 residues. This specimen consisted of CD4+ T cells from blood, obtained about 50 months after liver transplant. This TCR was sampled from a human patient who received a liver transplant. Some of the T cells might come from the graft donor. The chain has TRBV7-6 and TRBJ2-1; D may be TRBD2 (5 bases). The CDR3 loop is CASSLVSIRGSVSNEQFF. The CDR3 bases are TGTGCCAGCAGCTTAGTTTCTATCCGGGGTTCCGTATCAAATGAGCAGTTCTTC. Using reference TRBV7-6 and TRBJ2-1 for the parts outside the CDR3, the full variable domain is GAGVSQSPRYKVTKRGQDVALRCDPISGHVSLYWYRQALGQGPEFLTYFNYEAQQDKSGLPNDRFSAERPEGSISTLTIQRTEQRDSAMYRCASSLVSIRGSVSNEQFFGPGTRLTVL.